The rows below give T cell receptor beta chains drawn from one sample of a study of patients and donors after allogeneic stem cell transplantation. TCRdb used MiXCR to reprocess the RT-PCR reads, holding one entry per CDR3 protein. Among about 410,000 distinct CDR3 sequences listed, 16% were seen once. Sequences were obtained from blood, either unsorted or a sorted T cell fraction (not recorded which). These receptors were obtained from a human donor who was either an allogeneic HSCT recipient or a stem cell or donor lymphocyte infusion donor (not recorded which). It is not recorded whose cells these are; they may come from a transplant donor. Both conserved end residues are part of each CDR3. The D gene is left open where the match is weak. Not all rows give a size; the values are once, few, many and, for expanded clones, a class.

cdr3_nt,cdr3_aa,d_call,cdr3_length,v_call,clone_size,j_call
TGTGCCAGCAGTGTACCAGCGGGAGAGACCGGGGAGCTGTTTTTT,CASSVPAGETGELFF,TRBD2,15,TRBV6-1,many,TRBJ2-2
TGCGCCAGCAGCCAAGATTCGACTAGCGGGAGGCCCAGCGGCAATGAGCAGTTCTTC,CASSQDSTSGRPSGNEQFF,TRBD2,19,TRBV4-1,NA,TRBJ2-1
TGTGCCAGCACCTCGACATCAGGGAATCGTTCCTACAATGAGCAGTTCTTC,CASTSTSGNRSYNEQFF,NA,17,TRBV12-3/TRBV12-4,many,TRBJ2-1
TGTGCCACCAGTGATGTGAGCGCCTCTGGAAACACCATATATTTT,CATSDVSASGNTIYF,NA,15,TRBV24-1,NA,TRBJ1-3
TGTGCCAGCAGCTTATTCGGGGGGGAAAATGAAAAACTGTTTTTT,CASSLFGGENEKLFF,NA,15,TRBV7-2,NA,TRBJ1-4
TGTGCCAGCAGTACATACAGGGGGCAGCAGTACTTC,CASSTYRGQQYF,TRBD1,12,TRBV12-3/TRBV12-4,NA,TRBJ2-7
TGCAGTGCCAAAAAGGGGGTGAACACTGAAGCTTTCTTT,CSAKKGVNTEAFF,NA,13,TRBV20-1,few,TRBJ1-1
TGCAGCGTCTTTCGGAGCGCAAGCTCCTACGAGCAGTACTTC,CSVFRSASSYEQYF,NA,14,TRBV29-1,NA,TRBJ2-7
TGTGCCACCAGTGATTGGGGAACAGGGGTAAACGGGGAGCTGTTTTTT,CATSDWGTGVNGELFF,TRBD1,16,TRBV24-1,few,TRBJ2-2
TGTGCCAGCAGCCAAGATTCGGACAGGGGGAGAAGAGGGGAGCTGTTTTTT,CASSQDSDRGRRGELFF,TRBD1,17,TRBV14,NA,TRBJ2-2
TGTGCCAGTAGGCCGGGAGCTACTGGAAACACCATATATTTT,CASRPGATGNTIYF,NA,14,TRBV19,NA,TRBJ1-3
TGTGCCAGCAGCACTCAGGGCATCAAAGAGACCCAGTACTTC,CASSTQGIKETQYF,NA,14,TRBV9,few,TRBJ2-5
TGTGCCAGCGGTGAGTCACGGATAAAGCAGTTCTTC,CASGESRIKQFF,NA,12,TRBV2,NA,TRBJ2-1
TGCAGCGTTGTGCAGGGGACAGGGGGCGACTACGAGCAGTACTTC,CSVVQGTGGDYEQYF,TRBD1,15,TRBV29-1,many,TRBJ2-7
TGTGCCATCAGTGAGCCGGGACAGGGGAATGAGCAGTTCTTC,CAISEPGQGNEQFF,TRBD1,14,TRBV10-3,NA,TRBJ2-1
TGTGCCAGCAGCTTATACATGACCTCCCGCGCGGGGCCGGATACGCAGTATTTT,CASSLYMTSRAGPDTQYF,NA,18,TRBV11-2,few,TRBJ2-3
TGTGCCAGCAGTTTATCCACAGGCCTGAACACTGAAGCTTTCTTT,CASSLSTGLNTEAFF,NA,15,TRBV12-3/TRBV12-4,few,TRBJ1-1
TGCGCCAGCAGCCAAGATAGGCTAGCGGGGGCCTCTAGCACAGATACGCAGTATTTT,CASSQDRLAGASSTDTQYF,TRBD2,19,TRBV4-3,many,TRBJ2-3
TGTGCCAGCAGCTTCGGGACTAGCGGGAGGGCCTCCTACGAGCAGTACTTC,CASSFGTSGRASYEQYF,TRBD2,17,TRBV7-6,once,TRBJ2-7
TGTGCCAGCAGTTATATTCTAGCGGGAGTAACCGGGGAGCTGTTTTTT,CASSYILAGVTGELFF,TRBD2,16,TRBV6-5,few,TRBJ2-2
TGTGCCAGCAGTTGGACGGATAACACCGGGGAGCTGTTTTTT,CASSWTDNTGELFF,NA,14,TRBV2,NA,TRBJ2-2
TGTGCCAGCAGTCTAAGACTAGCGGCAACTAGCACAGATACGCAGTATTTT,CASSLRLAATSTDTQYF,TRBD2,17,TRBV6-1,NA,TRBJ2-3
TGCGCCAGCAGCCAGGCGGGAGGGCCTCGGGAGACCCAGTACTTC,CASSQAGGPRETQYF,TRBD2,15,TRBV4-1,NA,TRBJ2-5